One and the same sample provided the 20 T cell receptor beta chains below, sequenced in a study of response to subunit inactivated influenza vaccine. Via MiXCR, TCRdb re-called the RT-PCR reads, giving one row per CDR3 protein. The sample includes over 750,000 distinct CDR3 sequences, over 20% of them seen just once. Sequences were derived from PBMCs from blood, sampled 5 days after vaccination. Receptor source: a man aged 50 to 59 who received an inactivated influenza vaccine.

This chain uses TRBV4-3 with TRBJ1-2; TRBD1 is a possible D gene (6 bases). V was pared by 4 bases and J by 4 bases, with 16 bases between. Looked up from germline, CDR1 is LGHNA and CDR2 is YSLEER. This CDR3 comprises 15 residues. This CDR3 reads CASSREGGRFYGYTF. The CDR3 DNA reads TGCGCCAGCAGCCGCGAGGGGGGACGGTTCTATGGCTACACCTTC.

This clonotype showed up just a few times. V is TRBV10-3 and J is TRBJ1-1; D gene unclear. Trimming took 2 bases from V and 4 from J, leaving 8 bases between them. CDR3 size: 13 residues. Germline V gene sequence: CDR1 ENHRY, CDR2 SYGVKD. The CDR3 sequence is CAISEGESTEAFF. DNA for the CDR3: TGTGCCATCAGTGAGGGGGAGAGCACTGAAGCTTTCTTT.

The sample holds a few counts of this clonotype. V gene TRBV20-1 combines with J gene TRBJ2-4, with 9 bases fitting TRBD1. Germline CDR1 and CDR2: DFQATT and SNEGSKA (reference sequence). After removal of 6 bases from V and 0 bases from J, the junction contained 3 bases not matched to a gene. This CDR3 region has 14 residues. The CDR3 protein is CSARTGAAKNIQYF. The CDR3 coding sequence is TGCAGTGCGAGGACAGGGGCAGCCAAAAACATTCAGTACTTC.

There are a few counts of this clonotype. This chain uses TRBV4-1 with TRBJ2-1; 8 bases are shared with TRBD1. There are 14 residues in the CDR3. Losses at the gene ends were 4 bases for V and 5 bases for J; bases not matched to a gene: 4. The germline V gene has CDR1 MGHRA and CDR2 YSYEKL. The CDR3 is CASSPKDRDNEQFF. CDR3 DNA sequence: TGCGCCAGCAGCCCGAAGGACAGGGACAATGAGCAGTTCTTC.

The V and J genes are TRBV27 and TRBJ2-7, with 11 nucleotides matching TRBD2. Per germline, CDR1 MNHEY and CDR2 SMNVEV (reference sequence). This CDR3 region has 15 residues. With 2 bases clipped from V and 3 bases from J, the junction kept 3 bases outside the gene matches. CDR3 DNA sequence: TGTGCCAGCAGTTTAAGACTAGCGGGAAACTACGAGCAGTACTTC. Translating gives CASSLRLAGNYEQYF.

This chain links TRBV12-3 or TRBV12-4 with TRBJ1-1; TRBD1 matches 7 bases. The ends lost 3 bases at V and 6 bases at J; junction bases unmatched: 10. The CDR3 has 15 residues. DNA for the CDR3: TGTGCCAGCAGTTTCTGGCAAGGGGGCGGGCCTGAAGCTTTCTTT. It encodes CASSFWQGGGPEAFF.

This rearrangement joins TRBV6-2 or TRBV6-3 to TRBJ1-5; 8 positions match TRBD1. Trimming cost V 8 bases and J 5 bases; bases outside gene matches: 11. The germline gives CDR1 MNHEY, CDR2 SVGEGT. The CDR3 is made up of 15 amino acids. CDR3 in amino acids: CASSERQGFYQPQHF. CDR3 coding DNA: TGTGCCAGCTCGGAGAGACAGGGGTTTTATCAGCCCCAGCATTTT.

The chain uses TRBV5-1 and TRBJ2-7; no reliable D call. Looked up from germline, CDR1 is SGHRS and CDR2 is YFSETQ. The CDR3 contains 14 residues. The V end lost 3 bases, the J end lost 2 bases, and 12 bases lay between the germline ends. The CDR3: CASSSDGRTYEQYF. DNA for the CDR3: TGCGCCAGCAGCTCAGACGGAAGAACCTACGAGCAGTACTTC.

This clonotype was found many times. The rearrangement uses TRBV4-3 and TRBJ1-1, with D uncertain. The CDR3 spans 14 residues. Per the germline V gene, CDR1 is LGHNA and CDR2 is YSLEER. Trimming left V 0 bases short and J 8 bases short, with 13 bases between. CDR3 sequence: CASSQDGGREEAFF. DNA of the CDR3: TGCGCCAGCAGCCAAGATGGAGGTAGGGAGGAAGCTTTCTTT.

The rearrangement joins TRBV12-3 or TRBV12-4 to TRBJ1-1; 11 bases are shared with TRBD1. V shed 6 bases and J 4 bases; nucleotides not matched to a gene: 10. The CDR3 has 16 residues. The CDR3 region has the DNA TGTGCCAGCAGCCCATTGGACAGGGGGCGACCCACTGAAGCTTTCTTT. This translates into CASSPLDRGRPTEAFF.

This clonotype has only a few counts. The chain is built from TRBV24-1 and TRBJ2-3; D unresolved. The length of the CDR3 is 15 residues. Germline V gene lookup returns CDR1 KGHDR and CDR2 SFDVKD. The V end was cut by 4 bases, the J end by 2 bases, with 12 bases between. The CDR3 coding sequence is TGTGCCACCAGTGACCCACGGGCTCTCACAGATACGCAGTATTTT. Amino acids: CATSDPRALTDTQYF.

The chain employs TRBV5-4 and TRBJ2-3; 10 bases are shared with TRBD2. CDR3 length: 15 residues. CDR1 SGHNT and CDR2 YYREEE come from the germline V gene (reference sequence). With 4 bases clipped from V and 6 bases from J, the junction kept 8 bases outside the gene matches. CDR3 DNA: TGTGCCAGCAGCGCGACGTCGACTAGCGGGGATACGCAGTATTTT. This sequence encodes CASSATSTSGDTQYF.

This sequence joins TRBV20-1 and TRBJ1-4; D unresolved. Trimming shortened V by 0 bases and J by 5 bases, and 10 bases separated the two germline ends. The CDR3 consists of 14 residues. Germline lookup yields CDR1 DFQATT and CDR2 SNEGSKA (reference sequence). The CDR3 DNA reads as TGCAGTGCTAGAGATTCCGGACCCAATGAAAAACTGTTTTTT. Its translation: CSARDSGPNEKLFF.

This sequence joins TRBV2 and TRBJ2-2; D perhaps matches TRBD2 (6 bases). The CDR3 sequence is 14 residues long. The V and J ends lost 5 bases and 4 bases respectively, with 11 bases between them. Germline values: CDR1 SNHLY, CDR2 FYNNEI. CDR3 nucleotides: TGTGCCAGCAGTATAGCGGCAGTCACCGGGGAGCTGTTTTTT. The encoded protein is CASSIAAVTGELFF. Full variable domain (remainder filled in from reference TRBV2 and TRBJ2-2): EPEVTQTPSHQVTQMGQEVILRCVPISNHLYFYWYRQILGQKVEFLVSFYNNEISEKSEIFDDQFSVERPDGSNFTLKIRSTKLEDSAMYFCASSIAAVTGELFFGEGSRLTVL.

This clonotype was recorded many times. The chain has TRBV20-1 and TRBJ1-3; the match to TRBD1 covers 8 bases. The CDR3 is 14 residues long. Germline CDR1 and CDR2: DFQATT and SNEGSKA (reference sequence). V shed 6 bases, J shed 4 bases, and the junction held 8 bases outside the gene matches. CDR3 protein: CSAQRTGFGNTIYF. The CDR3 DNA reads TGCAGTGCCCAAAGGACAGGGTTCGGAAACACCATATATTTT.

The chain has TRBV20-1 and TRBJ2-1; D remains unclear. V lost 2 bases, J lost 0 bases, and 11 bases lay in between. CDR3 size: 15 residues. Germline values: CDR1 DFQATT, CDR2 SNEGSKA (reference sequence). The CDR3 DNA is TGCAGTGCTAGACAGGCGGAGATCTCCTACAATGAGCAGTTCTTC. This gives the protein CSARQAEISYNEQFF.

In this sample, this clonotype turned up a few times. The rearrangement uses TRBV10-3 and TRBJ2-4; no clear D gene. This CDR3 has 15 amino acids. Trimming left V 2 bases short and J 0 bases short, with 8 bases between. Germline CDR1 ENHRY, CDR2 SYGVKD. CDR3 sequence reads: CAISEDGIAKNIQYF. CDR3 bases: TGTGCCATCAGTGAGGACGGAATAGCCAAAAACATTCAGTACTTC.

Only a few counts were recorded for this clonotype. This chain uses TRBV6-5 with TRBJ2-7, with D possibly being TRBD2 (5 bases). CDR3 length: 15 residues. V lost 0 bases and J 2 bases, leaving 11 bases between the germline ends. The germline V gene encodes CDR1 MNHEY and CDR2 SVGAGI. The CDR3 loop is CASSYSSSGTYEQYF. In nucleotides, the CDR3 is TGTGCCAGCAGTTACTCGTCCTCCGGGACCTACGAGCAGTACTTC.

The rearrangement links TRBV5-1 to TRBJ2-1; possible D gene TRBD2, 6 bases. The ends were cut back, 7 bases at V and 5 bases at J, with 16 bases in the middle. The CDR3 contains 14 residues. Germline-derived CDR1 and CDR2 are SGHRS and YFSETQ. The CDR3 protein is CASGAGSFNNEQFF. CDR3 sequence (DNA): TGCGCCAGCGGGGCGGGATCTTTCAACAATGAGCAGTTCTTC.

The CDR3 sequence: CSARATRTAYEQYF. CDR3 DNA: TGCAGTGCTAGAGCTACCAGGACAGCCTACGAGCAGTACTTC. This chain links TRBV20-1 with TRBJ2-7; D perhaps matches TRBD1 (6 bases). The ends were cut back, 1 base at V and 2 bases at J, with 12 bases in the middle. Germline V gives CDR1 DFQATT, CDR2 SNEGSKA (reference sequence). This CDR3 region has 14 residues.